This is a list of T cell receptor beta chains from one sample in a study of shared clonotypes between healthy human individuals. Some clones are missing from TCRdb's copy, which holds only in-frame ones; the method was immunoSEQ multiplex PCR. The table includes 2 million to 2.5 million clones, roughly 94% detected once. The sample comprised naive CD4+ T cells sorted from blood. These receptors were obtained from a young man in good health. Both conserved end residues are part of each CDR3. A D gene is named only where the DNA matches it firmly. Size is omitted from some rows. Given values are once, few, many or a class for expanded clones.

CDR3nt: TGCGCCAGCAGCCCTGAGGGGGCGGGAGGAAACACCATATATTTT
CDR3aa: CASSPEGAGGNTIYF
d_gene: TRBD1
v_gene: TRBV5-1
len: 15
abundance: -
j_gene: TRBJ1-3

CDR3nt: TGTGCCAGCAGCTTGGCGGTTGAGGGGGCGAGATTCTCTGGGGCCAACGTCCTGACTTTC
CDR3aa: CASSLAVEGARFSGANVLTF
d_gene: TRBD1
v_gene: TRBV5-4
len: 20
abundance: -
j_gene: TRBJ2-6

CDR3nt: TGCAGCGTTGAGACAGCCCCTCGGACTAGCACAGATACGCAGTATTTT
CDR3aa: CSVETAPRTSTDTQYF
d_gene: -
v_gene: TRBV29-1
len: 16
abundance: -
j_gene: TRBJ2-3

CDR3nt: TGTGCCAGCAGCGTACTCGTTGGGTCGGATGGCTACACCTTC
CDR3aa: CASSVLVGSDGYTF
d_gene: -
v_gene: TRBV7-9
len: 14
abundance: -
j_gene: TRBJ1-2

CDR3nt: TGTGCCAGCAGTTCGGACAGGGGCCTGTACATTCAGTACTTC
CDR3aa: CASSSDRGLYIQYF
d_gene: TRBD1
v_gene: TRBV6-1
len: 14
abundance: once
j_gene: TRBJ2-4

CDR3nt: TGTGCCACCAGCAGAGATAGGCCCAACAGGGGCTATGGCTACACCTTC
CDR3aa: CATSRDRPNRGYGYTF
d_gene: TRBD1
v_gene: TRBV15
len: 16
abundance: -
j_gene: TRBJ1-2

CDR3nt: TGCGCCAGCGGAGGGGACATAACTACTCATGGCTACACCTTC
CDR3aa: CASGGDITTHGYTF
d_gene: -
v_gene: TRBV5-1
len: 14
abundance: -
j_gene: TRBJ1-2

CDR3nt: TGTGCCAGCACTGGGGGGCGCAGAGATACGCAGTATTTT
CDR3aa: CASTGGRRDTQYF
d_gene: -
v_gene: TRBV2
len: 13
abundance: -
j_gene: TRBJ2-3

CDR3nt: TGTGCCAGCAGCGTAAACCGGGACGGGGGTAGCTATGGCTACACCTTC
CDR3aa: CASSVNRDGGSYGYTF
d_gene: -
v_gene: TRBV9
len: 16
abundance: -
j_gene: TRBJ1-2

CDR3nt: TGCGCCAGCAGCCTAAGGGACCGCGACACAGATACGCAGTATTTT
CDR3aa: CASSLRDRDTDTQYF
d_gene: -
v_gene: TRBV4-1
len: 15
abundance: -
j_gene: TRBJ2-3

CDR3nt: TGCGCCAGCAGTGAGCTAGACACTGAAGCTTTCTTT
CDR3aa: CASSELDTEAFF
d_gene: -
v_gene: TRBV10-2
len: 12
abundance: -
j_gene: TRBJ1-1

CDR3nt: TGCGCCAGCTCCCTGATCGGGAATGAGCAGTTCTTC
CDR3aa: CASSLIGNEQFF
d_gene: -
v_gene: TRBV5-1
len: 12
abundance: -
j_gene: TRBJ2-1

CDR3nt: TGTGCCTGGAGTACGACAGGGAAAGGGCCCTATGGCTACACCTTC
CDR3aa: CAWSTTGKGPYGYTF
d_gene: TRBD1
v_gene: TRBV30
len: 15
abundance: -
j_gene: TRBJ1-2

CDR3nt: TGTGCCAGCTCACCACGCACGGTCTACGAGCAGTACTTC
CDR3aa: CASSPRTVYEQYF
d_gene: -
v_gene: TRBV18
len: 13
abundance: few
j_gene: TRBJ2-7

CDR3nt: TGTGCCAGTAGGGCTAGCGGGAGTGGATCCTACGAGCAGTACTTC
CDR3aa: CASRASGSGSYEQYF
d_gene: TRBD2
v_gene: TRBV19
len: 15
abundance: -
j_gene: TRBJ2-7

CDR3nt: TGTGCCAGCAGCTTTCACGACGCCTCTAGTACCCAGTACTTC
CDR3aa: CASSFHDASSTQYF
d_gene: -
v_gene: TRBV7-9
len: 14
abundance: -
j_gene: TRBJ2-5

CDR3nt: TGTGCCAGCGCCGTCGGGGACACTGAAGCTTTCTTT
CDR3aa: CASAVGDTEAFF
d_gene: -
v_gene: TRBV9
len: 12
abundance: -
j_gene: TRBJ1-1

CDR3nt: TGCGCCAGCAGCTTGAGGGTGAACACTGAAGCTTTCTTT
CDR3aa: CASSLRVNTEAFF
d_gene: -
v_gene: TRBV5-1
len: 13
abundance: -
j_gene: TRBJ1-1

CDR3nt: TGCGCCAGCAGCCCGGGACAGAGGAACACCGGGGAGCTGTTTTTT
CDR3aa: CASSPGQRNTGELFF
d_gene: TRBD1
v_gene: TRBV4-1
len: 15
abundance: -
j_gene: TRBJ2-2

CDR3nt: TGTGCCAGCAGTCACGTTACAGGGAAAATAGGCGCCGGGGAGCTGTTTTTT
CDR3aa: CASSHVTGKIGAGELFF
d_gene: -
v_gene: TRBV28
len: 17
abundance: -
j_gene: TRBJ2-2

CDR3nt: TGCAGTGCGCGGGATAATGAGCAGTTCTTC
CDR3aa: CSARDNEQFF
d_gene: -
v_gene: TRBV20-1
len: 10
abundance: -
j_gene: TRBJ2-1

CDR3nt: TGTGCCAGTAGTACCATTCTACAGGGCTCCTACAATGAGCAGTTCTTC
CDR3aa: CASSTILQGSYNEQFF
d_gene: -
v_gene: TRBV19
len: 16
abundance: -
j_gene: TRBJ2-1

CDR3nt: TGTGCCAGCAGCTTATCACCAGGGGGCTGGGCCTACGAGCAGTACTTC
CDR3aa: CASSLSPGGWAYEQYF
d_gene: TRBD1
v_gene: TRBV7-2
len: 16
abundance: -
j_gene: TRBJ2-7

CDR3nt: TGTGCCAGCAGGCCATACACCGGGGAGCTGTTTTTT
CDR3aa: CASRPYTGELFF
d_gene: -
v_gene: TRBV6-6
len: 12
abundance: -
j_gene: TRBJ2-2

CDR3nt: TGTGCCAGCAGCTTAAGCGGGGGGCCCTACGAGCAGTACTTC
CDR3aa: CASSLSGGPYEQYF
d_gene: TRBD2
v_gene: TRBV7-3
len: 14
abundance: -
j_gene: TRBJ2-7

CDR3nt: TGTGCCAGCAGCACCGCCCCCGGGACAGAGCCCTACGAGCAGTACTTC
CDR3aa: CASSTAPGTEPYEQYF
d_gene: TRBD1
v_gene: TRBV7-2
len: 16
abundance: -
j_gene: TRBJ2-7

CDR3nt: TGTGCCAGCAGCTTGGGTCGGGACAGGGGGACCTATGGCTACACCTTC
CDR3aa: CASSLGRDRGTYGYTF
d_gene: TRBD1
v_gene: TRBV7-9
len: 16
abundance: -
j_gene: TRBJ1-2

CDR3nt: TGTGCCAGCAGCCCTCTCGGGACTAGCGGGAGAAATGAGCAGTTCTTC
CDR3aa: CASSPLGTSGRNEQFF
d_gene: TRBD2
v_gene: TRBV7-2
len: 16
abundance: -
j_gene: TRBJ2-1

CDR3nt: TGTGCCAGCAGTTATACCACAGGGGTGCAGTACTTC
CDR3aa: CASSYTTGVQYF
d_gene: TRBD1
v_gene: TRBV6-5
len: 12
abundance: -
j_gene: TRBJ2-7

CDR3nt: TGTGCCAGCAGCTTAGCCCCGGGACAGGCCCTCAAAACAGATACGCAGTATTTT
CDR3aa: CASSLAPGQALKTDTQYF
d_gene: TRBD1
v_gene: TRBV7-9
len: 18
abundance: -
j_gene: TRBJ2-3

CDR3nt: TGTGCCAGCAGTAGGGACAGGAGAAAAGAGACCCAGTACTTC
CDR3aa: CASSRDRRKETQYF
d_gene: TRBD1
v_gene: TRBV28
len: 14
abundance: -
j_gene: TRBJ2-5

CDR3nt: TGTGCCAGCAGCCCAAGGACATACCAAAGCAATGGCTACACCTTC
CDR3aa: CASSPRTYQSNGYTF
d_gene: -
v_gene: TRBV9
len: 15
abundance: -
j_gene: TRBJ1-2

CDR3nt: TGTGCCAGCAGTTACTCGAAAGGCAGGACTTTCTTT
CDR3aa: CASSYSKGRTFF
d_gene: -
v_gene: TRBV6-6
len: 12
abundance: -
j_gene: TRBJ1-1

CDR3nt: TGTGCCACCCGGGGGACCGGGGGGCAGTTCTTC
CDR3aa: CATRGTGGQFF
d_gene: -
v_gene: TRBV10-3
len: 11
abundance: -
j_gene: TRBJ2-1

CDR3nt: TGTGCCAGCAGTGAAAAGCGGGGGGGCAGTAATGAGCAGTTCTTC
CDR3aa: CASSEKRGGSNEQFF
d_gene: TRBD2
v_gene: TRBV6-1
len: 15
abundance: -
j_gene: TRBJ2-1

CDR3nt: TGTGCCAGCTCACCACCAGCCAGGGGATCTCTCACTGAAGCTTTCTTT
CDR3aa: CASSPPARGSLTEAFF
d_gene: -
v_gene: TRBV18
len: 16
abundance: -
j_gene: TRBJ1-1

CDR3nt: TGTGCCAGCAGCTTAGCGGAGAACACTGAAGCTTTCTTT
CDR3aa: CASSLAENTEAFF
d_gene: -
v_gene: TRBV7-8
len: 13
abundance: -
j_gene: TRBJ1-1

CDR3nt: TGTGCCAGCAGGTTACAGGGAGTTGGACTCGATGAGCAGTTCTTC
CDR3aa: CASRLQGVGLDEQFF
d_gene: -
v_gene: TRBV7-8
len: 15
abundance: -
j_gene: TRBJ2-1

CDR3nt: TGTGCCAGTAGTATAGCGGGGGACGGACAGGGGATGCATGGCTACACCTTC
CDR3aa: CASSIAGDGQGMHGYTF
d_gene: TRBD1
v_gene: TRBV19
len: 17
abundance: -
j_gene: TRBJ1-2

CDR3nt: TGTGCCAGCAGCCCCCTCCCTGGGTACAATGAGCAGTTCTTC
CDR3aa: CASSPLPGYNEQFF
d_gene: -
v_gene: TRBV9
len: 14
abundance: -
j_gene: TRBJ2-1

CDR3nt: TGTGCCAGCAGTTTATCCGGACCCCTAACCGGGGAGCTGTTTTTT
CDR3aa: CASSLSGPLTGELFF
d_gene: -
v_gene: TRBV28
len: 15
abundance: -
j_gene: TRBJ2-2

CDR3nt: TGTGCCAGCAGCCCCGGGACTAGATTTCCCTACGAGCAGTACTTC
CDR3aa: CASSPGTRFPYEQYF
d_gene: TRBD2
v_gene: TRBV6-5
len: 15
abundance: -
j_gene: TRBJ2-7

CDR3nt: TGCGCCAGCAGCGTAGCCGGTCCCTACGAGCAGTACTTC
CDR3aa: CASSVAGPYEQYF
d_gene: -
v_gene: TRBV10-2
len: 13
abundance: -
j_gene: TRBJ2-7

CDR3nt: TGCGCCAGCAGCCGCCCGACTAGCGGGAGGGGGAATGAGCAGTTCTTC
CDR3aa: CASSRPTSGRGNEQFF
d_gene: TRBD2
v_gene: TRBV4-1
len: 16
abundance: -
j_gene: TRBJ2-1

CDR3nt: TGCGCCAGCAGCCTAACGCAGGGAATTGAGACTGAAGCTTTCTTT
CDR3aa: CASSLTQGIETEAFF
d_gene: -
v_gene: TRBV4-1
len: 15
abundance: -
j_gene: TRBJ1-1

CDR3nt: TGTGCCAGCAGTAGGGGACAGGTTAGCAATCAGCCCCAGCATTTT
CDR3aa: CASSRGQVSNQPQHF
d_gene: TRBD1
v_gene: TRBV2
len: 15
abundance: -
j_gene: TRBJ1-5

CDR3nt: TGCGCCAGCAGCTTGGCCAAAACTAGCGGCGCCTACGAGCAGTACTTC
CDR3aa: CASSLAKTSGAYEQYF
d_gene: TRBD2
v_gene: TRBV5-1
len: 16
abundance: once
j_gene: TRBJ2-7

CDR3nt: TGTGCCAGCAGTTCACTATATTCCGGGGGGAACGGGGGCAACTCCTACGAGCAGTACTTC
CDR3aa: CASSSLYSGGNGGNSYEQYF
d_gene: -
v_gene: TRBV28
len: 20
abundance: -
j_gene: TRBJ2-7

CDR3nt: TGTGCCAGCAGCGTTGGGTCAAAGGATACGCAGTATTTT
CDR3aa: CASSVGSKDTQYF
d_gene: -
v_gene: TRBV4-2
len: 13
abundance: -
j_gene: TRBJ2-3